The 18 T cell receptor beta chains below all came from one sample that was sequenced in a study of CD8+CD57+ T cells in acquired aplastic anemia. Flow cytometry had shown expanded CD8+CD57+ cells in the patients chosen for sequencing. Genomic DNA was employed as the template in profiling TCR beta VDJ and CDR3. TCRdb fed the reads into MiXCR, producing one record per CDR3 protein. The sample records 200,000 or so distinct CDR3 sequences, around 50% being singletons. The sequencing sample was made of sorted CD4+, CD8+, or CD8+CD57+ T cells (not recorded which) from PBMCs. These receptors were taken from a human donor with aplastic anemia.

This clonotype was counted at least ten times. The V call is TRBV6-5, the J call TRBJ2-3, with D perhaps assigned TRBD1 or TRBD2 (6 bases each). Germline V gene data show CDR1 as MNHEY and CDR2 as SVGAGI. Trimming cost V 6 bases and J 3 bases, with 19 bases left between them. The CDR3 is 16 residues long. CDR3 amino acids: CASRRSLGGGTDTQYF. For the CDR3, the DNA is TGTGCCAGCAGACGGTCCCTGGGGGGCGGGACAGATACGCAGTATTTT.

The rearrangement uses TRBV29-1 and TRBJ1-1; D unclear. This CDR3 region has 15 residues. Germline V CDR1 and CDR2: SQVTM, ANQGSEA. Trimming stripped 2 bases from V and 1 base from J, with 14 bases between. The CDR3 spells CSVEYTQSGNTEAFF. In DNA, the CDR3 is TGCAGCGTTGAATATACCCAAAGCGGGAACACTGAAGCTTTCTTT.

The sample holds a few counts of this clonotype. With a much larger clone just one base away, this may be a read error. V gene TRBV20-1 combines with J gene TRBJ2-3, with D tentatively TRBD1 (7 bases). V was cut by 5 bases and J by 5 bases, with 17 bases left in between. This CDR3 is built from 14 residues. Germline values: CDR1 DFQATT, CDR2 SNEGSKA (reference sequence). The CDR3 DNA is TGCAGTGCTCCCCGGAGGGGGCCGGTAGATACGCAGTATTTT. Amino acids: CSAPRRGPVDTQYF.

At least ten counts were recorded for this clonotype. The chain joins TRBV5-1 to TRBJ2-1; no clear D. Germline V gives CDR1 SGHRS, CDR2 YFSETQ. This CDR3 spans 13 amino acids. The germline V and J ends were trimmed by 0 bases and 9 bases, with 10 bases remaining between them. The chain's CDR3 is CASSLVHGSEQFF. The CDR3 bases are TGCGCCAGCAGCTTGGTTCACGGTTCTGAGCAGTTCTTC.

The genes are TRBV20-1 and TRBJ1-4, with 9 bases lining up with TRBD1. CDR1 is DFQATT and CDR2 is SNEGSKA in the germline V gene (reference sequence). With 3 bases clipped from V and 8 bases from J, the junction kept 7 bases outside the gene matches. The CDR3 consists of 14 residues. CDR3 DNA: TGCAGTGCTAGGCGACAGGGGGTGTTAGAAAAACTGTTTTTT. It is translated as CSARRQGVLEKLFF.

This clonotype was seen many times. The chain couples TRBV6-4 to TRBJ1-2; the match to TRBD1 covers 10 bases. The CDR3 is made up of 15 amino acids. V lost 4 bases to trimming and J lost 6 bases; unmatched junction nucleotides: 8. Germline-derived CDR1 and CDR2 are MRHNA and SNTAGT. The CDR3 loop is CASSAPRDRGHGYTF. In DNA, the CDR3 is TGTGCCAGCAGTGCCCCACGGGACAGGGGCCATGGCTACACCTTC.

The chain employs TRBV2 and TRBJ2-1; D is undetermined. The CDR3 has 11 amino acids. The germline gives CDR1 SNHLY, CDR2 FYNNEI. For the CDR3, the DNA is TGTGTCAACAGTGACCCTAATGAGCAGTTCTTC. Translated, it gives CVNSDPNEQFF.

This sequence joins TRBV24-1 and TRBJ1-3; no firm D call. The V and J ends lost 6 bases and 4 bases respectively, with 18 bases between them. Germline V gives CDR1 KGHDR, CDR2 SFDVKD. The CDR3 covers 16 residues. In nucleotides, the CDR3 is TGTGCCACCAGTTCGACCCAGACCGCGGTAGGAAACACCATATATTTT. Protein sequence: CATSSTQTAVGNTIYF.

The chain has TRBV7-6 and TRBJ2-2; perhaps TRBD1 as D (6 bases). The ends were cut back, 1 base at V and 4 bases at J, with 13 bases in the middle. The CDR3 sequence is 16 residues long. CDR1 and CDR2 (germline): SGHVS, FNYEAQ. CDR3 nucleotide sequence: TGTGCCAGCAGCTTAGGGACAGCGAGGGCCACCGGGGAGCTGTTTTTT. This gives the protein CASSLGTARATGELFF. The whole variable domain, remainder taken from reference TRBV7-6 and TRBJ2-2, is GAGVSQSPRYKVTKRGQDVALRCDPISGHVSLYWYRQALGQGPEFLTYFNYEAQQDKSGLPNDRFSAERPEGSISTLTIQRTEQRDSAMYRCASSLGTARATGELFFGEGSRLTVL.

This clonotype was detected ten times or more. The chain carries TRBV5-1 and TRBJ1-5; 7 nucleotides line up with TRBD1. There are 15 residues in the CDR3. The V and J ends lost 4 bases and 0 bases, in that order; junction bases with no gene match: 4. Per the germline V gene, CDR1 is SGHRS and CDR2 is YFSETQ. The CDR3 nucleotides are TGCGCCAGCAGCCTGGACAGGAATAGCAATCAGCCCCAGCATTTT. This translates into CASSLDRNSNQPQHF.

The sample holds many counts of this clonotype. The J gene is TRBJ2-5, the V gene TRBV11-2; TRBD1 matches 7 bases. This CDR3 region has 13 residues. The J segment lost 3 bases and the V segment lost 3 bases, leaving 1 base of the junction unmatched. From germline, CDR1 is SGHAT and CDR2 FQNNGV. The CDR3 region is CASSFGQEETQYF. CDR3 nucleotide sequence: TGTGCCAGCAGCTTCGGACAGGAAGAGACCCAGTACTTC.

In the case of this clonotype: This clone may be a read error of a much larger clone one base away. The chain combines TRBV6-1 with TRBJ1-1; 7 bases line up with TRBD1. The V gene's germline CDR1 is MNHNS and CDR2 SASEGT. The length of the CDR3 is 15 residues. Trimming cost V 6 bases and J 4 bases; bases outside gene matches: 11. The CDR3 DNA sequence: TGTGCCAGCAGGGGACAGTTCGCGGGGGGCACTGAAGCTTTCTTT. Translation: CASRGQFAGGTEAFF.

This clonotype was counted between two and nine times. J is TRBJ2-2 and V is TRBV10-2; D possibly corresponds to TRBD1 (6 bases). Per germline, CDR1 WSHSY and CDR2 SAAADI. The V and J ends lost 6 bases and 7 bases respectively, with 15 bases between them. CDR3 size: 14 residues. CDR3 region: CASRALTGIGELFF. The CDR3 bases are TGCGCCAGCAGGGCCCTAACAGGGATCGGGGAGCTGTTTTTT.

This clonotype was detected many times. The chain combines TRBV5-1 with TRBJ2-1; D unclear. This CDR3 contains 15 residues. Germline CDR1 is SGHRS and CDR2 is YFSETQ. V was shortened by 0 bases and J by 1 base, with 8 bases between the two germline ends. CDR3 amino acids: CASSLVGFSYNEQFF. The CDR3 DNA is TGCGCCAGCAGCTTGGTAGGGTTTTCCTACAATGAGCAGTTCTTC.

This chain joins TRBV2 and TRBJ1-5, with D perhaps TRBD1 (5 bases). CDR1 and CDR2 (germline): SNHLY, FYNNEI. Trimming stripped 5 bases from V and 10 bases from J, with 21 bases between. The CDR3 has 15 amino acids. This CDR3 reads CASSSPGMGKGPQHF. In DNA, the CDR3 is TGTGCCAGCAGTTCCCCAGGGATGGGGAAGGGACCCCAGCATTTT.

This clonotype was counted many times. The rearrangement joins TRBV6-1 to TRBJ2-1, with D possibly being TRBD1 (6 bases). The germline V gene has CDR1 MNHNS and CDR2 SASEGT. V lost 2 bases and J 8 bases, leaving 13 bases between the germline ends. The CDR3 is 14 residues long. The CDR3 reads CASSELGAMDEQFF. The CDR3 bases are TGTGCCAGCAGTGAATTGGGGGCCATGGATGAGCAGTTCTTC.

The CDR3 spells CASSARTVRHEQYF. The CDR3 region has the DNA TGTGCCAGCAGTGCCCGGACAGTCAGGCACGAGCAGTACTTC. The chain recombines TRBV6-5 with TRBJ2-7; D might be TRBD1 (6 bases). Germline V gene sequence: CDR1 MNHEY, CDR2 SVGAGI. The CDR3 is 14 residues long. Trimming left V 5 bases short and J 5 bases short, with 16 bases between.

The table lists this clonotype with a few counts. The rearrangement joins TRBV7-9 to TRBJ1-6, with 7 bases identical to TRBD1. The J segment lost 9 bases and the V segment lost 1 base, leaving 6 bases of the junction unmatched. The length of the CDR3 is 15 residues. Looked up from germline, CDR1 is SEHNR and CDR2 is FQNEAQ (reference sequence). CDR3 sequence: CASSLVDRAPSPLHF. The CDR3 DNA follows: TGTGCCAGCAGCTTAGTCGACAGGGCCCCTTCACCCCTCCACTTT.